The source of this TCR beta chain is a study of CD4 T cells in relation to SARS-CoV-2 and coronaviruses. Background on the study: Median patient age was approximately 38 years, spanning 21 to 72 years. A couple of subjects were Hispanic; patients were roughly eight males and a handful of females.

Produced via immunoSEQ multiplex PCR; TCRdb's table is partial and in-frame only. This table holds tens of thousands of clones, around nine tenths found once. The CDR3 has 15 residues. The ends were cut back, 7 bases at V and 4 bases at J, with 16 bases in the middle. Germline V gene data show CDR1 as MNHEY and CDR2 as SVGAGI. Findings and limits, study-wide: Memory recall responses, not primary responses primed in culture, are what the assay detects. In roughly 65% of donors, memory CD4+ clonotypes crossrecognized SARS-CoV-2 and at least one common cold coronavirus spike.

Note on this clone: As yet, its antigen is unknown.

The TCR sequence derives from an adult with COVID-19. Source material: memory CD4+ T cells from PBMCs. The chain recombines TRBV6-5 with TRBJ2-2; D is perhaps TRBD1 or TRBD2 (5 bases each). Here the CDR3 DNA reads TGTGCCAGCACGGTAGGGCCTGGGGGCACCGGGGAGCTGTTTTTT. Amino acids: CASTVGPGGTGELFF.